The 15 T cell receptor beta chains reported below all come from one sample, sequenced in a study of a mutant IDH1 vaccine in newly diagnosed glioma. The antigens of these receptors remain unknown. Time point in this sample: week 35, safety follow-up. In the vaccine, a single dose held 300 ug of the mutant IDH1 20-mer peptide, along with topical imiquimod. Clones were read by immunoSEQ multiplex PCR, and TCRdb kept only the in-frame ones, dropping some. Here the sample spans 40,000 to 45,000 clones, approximately 83% being singletons. The specimen comprised PBMCs, sampled from a glioma patient whose treatment included an IDH1 peptide vaccine. These receptors were taken from a woman aged 50 to 65 with glioma.

V and J are TRBV9 and TRBJ2-5; D gene uncertain. There are 15 residues in the CDR3. Germline assignment: CDR1 SGDLS and CDR2 YYNGEE. Trimming cost V 0 bases and J 5 bases, with 14 bases left between them. The CDR3 coding sequence is TGTGCCAGCAGCGTAGCCTATGGGGTGGGGGAGACCCAGTACTTC. Amino acids: CASSVAYGVGETQYF.

The chain couples TRBV5-4 to TRBJ1-6; unclear D gene. The CDR3 spans 14 residues. Germline V gene lookup returns CDR1 SGHNT and CDR2 YYREEE (reference sequence). V lost 3 bases and J lost 9, with 13 bases in between. The CDR3 DNA sequence: TGTGCCAGCAGCTCACGAACTGAGCCTTCACCCCTCCACTTT. Residues: CASSSRTEPSPLHF.

V usage is TRBV20-1 and J usage is TRBJ2-7, with D perhaps matching TRBD1 (5 bases). The CDR3 contains 11 residues. V was pared by 3 bases and J by 4 bases, with 7 bases between. The germline V gene has CDR1 DFQATT and CDR2 SNEGSKA (reference sequence). CDR3 DNA sequence: TGCAGTGCTAGCTCAGGGTACGAGCAGTACTTC. It translates to CSASSGYEQYF.

The V call is TRBV19, the J call TRBJ2-7; 9 positions agree with TRBD1. This CDR3 is 14 amino acids long. V was pared by 3 bases and J by 7 bases, with 7 bases of the junction left unmatched. The germline V gene has CDR1 LNHDA and CDR2 SQIVND (reference sequence). The CDR3 loop reads CASSIPGQGGEQYF. The CDR3, as DNA: TGTGCCAGTAGTATTCCGGGACAGGGAGGGGAGCAGTACTTC.

The chain links TRBV1 to TRBJ2-1. TRBV1 is deemed a pseudogene. The CDR3 length is 12 residues. CDR3 sequence reads: CTSSQEVVEQFF. CDR3 sequence (DNA): TGCACCAGCAGCCAAGAAGTGGTTGAGCAGTTCTTC.

V gene TRBV9 combines with J gene TRBJ1-1; no clear D gene. CDR3 size: 13 residues. The germline V gene encodes CDR1 SGDLS and CDR2 YYNGEE. Trimming removed 2 bases at V and 1 base at J, with 6 bases between. In nucleotides, the CDR3 is TGTGCCAGCAGCGTTTACCCGAACACTGAAGCTTTCTTT. It is translated as CASSVYPNTEAFF.

The gene calls are TRBV5-1 and TRBJ1-2; the D is unclear. The CDR3 length is 16 residues. Deletions cut 2 bases from V and 8 bases from J, with 22 bases between. CDR1 SGHRS and CDR2 YFSETQ come from the germline V gene. The CDR3 reads CASSFGPTELVRGYTF. The CDR3 nucleotides are TGCGCCAGCAGCTTCGGACCTACAGAGTTGGTGAGGGGCTACACCTTC.

The chain has TRBV7-9 and TRBJ2-5; D gene uncertain. This CDR3 spans 15 amino acids. Trimming pared 1 base from V and 3 bases from J, leaving 12 bases between. Germline V gives CDR1 SEHNR, CDR2 FQNEAQ (reference sequence). The CDR3 DNA reads as TGTGCCAGCAGCTTAGGGTGGCCGGCAGAAGAGACCCAGTACTTC. Its protein is CASSLGWPAEETQYF.

The V gene is TRBV21-1, the J gene TRBJ2-7. TRBV21-1 is reported as a pseudogene. There are 14 residues in the CDR3. In DNA form, the CDR3 reads TGTGCCAGCAGCTCCCGCAGGCTAGATTGGGAGCAGTACTTC. This encodes CASSSRRLDWEQYF.

The rearrangement joins TRBV2 to TRBJ2-5; D not certain. With 8 bases removed from V and 3 bases from J, the gap between germline ends came to 16 bases. This CDR3 spans 14 amino acids. Per germline, CDR1 SNHLY and CDR2 FYNNEI. The CDR3 region is CASLRSVTKETQYF. Written as DNA, the CDR3 is TGTGCCAGCTTACGAAGCGTTACAAAAGAGACCCAGTACTTC.

The chain carries TRBV6-4 and TRBJ1-1; tentatively, D is TRBD1 (5 bases). This CDR3 has 13 residues. V lost 4 bases to trimming and J lost 2 bases, with 8 bases between them. CDR1 MRHNA and CDR2 SNTAGT come from the germline V gene. CDR3 DNA sequence: TGTGCCAGCAGTGCCGGGACCAACACTGAAGCTTTCTTT. It codes for CASSAGTNTEAFF.

The chain carries TRBV29-1 and TRBJ1-1; 8 bases line up with TRBD1. The germline V gene has CDR1 SQVTM and CDR2 ANQGSEA. The CDR3 contains 14 residues. Trimming removed 4 bases from V and 0 bases from J; junction bases left unmatched: 4. The CDR3 sequence is CSVAYRGVNTEAFF. The CDR3, as DNA: TGCAGCGTTGCATACAGGGGGGTGAACACTGAAGCTTTCTTT.

A single count supports this clone. This rearrangement joins TRBV6-5 to TRBJ2-7, with 10 bases that match TRBD2. Germline V gene data show CDR1 as MNHEY and CDR2 as SVGAGI. J lost 3 bases, V lost 5 bases, and 7 bases had no gene match. The CDR3 is 15 residues long. CDR3 sequence: CASSPISSGGYEQYF. As DNA, the CDR3 is TGTGCCAGCAGTCCGATATCTAGCGGGGGCTACGAGCAGTACTTC.

This rearrangement joins TRBV7-2 to TRBJ1-1; tentatively, D is TRBD1 (5 bases). V lost 7 bases and J lost 6, with 15 bases in between. This CDR3 has 13 residues. The germline CDR1 and CDR2 sequences are SGHTA and FQGNSA. CDR3 amino acids: CASKKMGVPEAFF. CDR3 nucleotides: TGTGCCAGCAAGAAAATGGGGGTTCCTGAAGCTTTCTTT.

This chain links TRBV2 with TRBJ2-3; D is possibly TRBD1 (6 bases). This CDR3 region has 14 residues. The V end was cut by 3 bases, the J end by 7 bases, with 14 bases between. Germline-derived CDR1 and CDR2 are SNHLY and FYNNEI. The CDR3 spells CASSDFVRGNTQYF. CDR3 DNA: TGTGCCAGCAGTGACTTTGTCAGGGGAAATACGCAGTATTTT.